The entry that follows covers one T cell receptor beta chain sequence. The target antigen is unknown. This specimen belongs to a study of shared clonotypes between healthy human individuals. Study-level background: Three CD4 naive, three CD4 memory, two CD8 naive and one CD8 memory plate were used per donor.

The CDR3 has 11 residues. The germline CDR1 and CDR2 sequences are SNHLY and FYNNEI. Deletions cut 4 bases from V and 7 bases from J, with 5 bases between. General study findings and limits: Lower generation probabilities were found for non-shared clonotypes than for those shared by all four donors.

The assay was immunoSEQ multiplex PCR, and TCRdb's table has in-frame clones only and misses some. Of some 790,000 clones listed, around 70% were seen once; the top ten hold around 1.7%. The TCR sequence derives from a woman in her thirties in good health. The source material was memory CD4+ T cells sorted from blood. The sample's subset: CD45RA-negative fraction. This sequence joins TRBV2 and TRBJ2-1, with D perhaps matching TRBD2 (5 bases). In nucleotides, the CDR3 is TGTGCCAGCAGTGGGACTAATGAGCAGTTCTTC. Amino acids: CASSGTNEQFF.